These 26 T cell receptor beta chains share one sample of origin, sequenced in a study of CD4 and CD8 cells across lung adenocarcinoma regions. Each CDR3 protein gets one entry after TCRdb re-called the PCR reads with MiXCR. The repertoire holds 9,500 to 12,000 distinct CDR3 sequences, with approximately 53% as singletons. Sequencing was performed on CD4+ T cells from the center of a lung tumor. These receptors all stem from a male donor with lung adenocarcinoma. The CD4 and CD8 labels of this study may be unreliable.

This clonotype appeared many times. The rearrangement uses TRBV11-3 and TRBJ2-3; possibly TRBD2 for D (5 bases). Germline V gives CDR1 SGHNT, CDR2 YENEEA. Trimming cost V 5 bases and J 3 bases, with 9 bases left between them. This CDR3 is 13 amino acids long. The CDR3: CASSHRGTDTQYF. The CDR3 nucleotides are TGTGCCAGCAGCCACCGAGGGACAGATACGCAGTATTTT.

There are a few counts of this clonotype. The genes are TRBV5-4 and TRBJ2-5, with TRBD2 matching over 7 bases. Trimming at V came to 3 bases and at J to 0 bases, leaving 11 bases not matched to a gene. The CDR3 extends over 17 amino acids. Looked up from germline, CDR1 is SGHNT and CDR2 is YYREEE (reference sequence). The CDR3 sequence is CASSWGGGSGYQETQYF. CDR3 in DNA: TGTGCCAGCAGCTGGGGGGGGGGGTCGGGGTACCAAGAGACCCAGTACTTC.

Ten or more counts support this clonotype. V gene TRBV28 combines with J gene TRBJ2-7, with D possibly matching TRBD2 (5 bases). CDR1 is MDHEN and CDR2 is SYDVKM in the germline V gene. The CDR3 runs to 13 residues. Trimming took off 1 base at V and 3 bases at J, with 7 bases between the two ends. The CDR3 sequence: CASSLSGLYEQYF. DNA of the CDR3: TGTGCCAGCAGTTTATCCGGACTCTACGAGCAGTACTTC.

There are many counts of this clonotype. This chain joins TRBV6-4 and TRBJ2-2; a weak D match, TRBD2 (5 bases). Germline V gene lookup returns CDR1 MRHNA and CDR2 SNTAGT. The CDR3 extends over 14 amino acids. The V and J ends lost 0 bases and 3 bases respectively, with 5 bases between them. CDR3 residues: CASSDSSDTGELFF. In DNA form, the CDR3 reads TGTGCCAGCAGTGACTCTAGCGACACCGGGGAGCTGTTTTTT.

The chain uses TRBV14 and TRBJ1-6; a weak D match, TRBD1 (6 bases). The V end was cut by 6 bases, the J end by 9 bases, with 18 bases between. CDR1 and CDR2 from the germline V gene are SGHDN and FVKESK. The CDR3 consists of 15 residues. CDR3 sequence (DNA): TGTGCCAGCAGGCTGAAAGGGGGTGTGGGTTCACCCCTCCACTTT. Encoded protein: CASRLKGGVGSPLHF.

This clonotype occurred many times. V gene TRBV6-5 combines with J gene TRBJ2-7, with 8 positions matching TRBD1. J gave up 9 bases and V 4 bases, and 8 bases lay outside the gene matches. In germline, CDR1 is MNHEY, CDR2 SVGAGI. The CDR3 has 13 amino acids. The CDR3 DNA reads TGTGCCAGCAGTTTAACAGGGGGTACGGGGCAGTACTTC. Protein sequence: CASSLTGGTGQYF.

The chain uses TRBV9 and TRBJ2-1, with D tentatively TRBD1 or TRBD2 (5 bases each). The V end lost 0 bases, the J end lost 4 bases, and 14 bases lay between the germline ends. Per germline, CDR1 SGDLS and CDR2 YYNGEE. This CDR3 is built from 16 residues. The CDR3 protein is CASSVAVGREYNEQFF. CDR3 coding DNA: TGTGCCAGCAGCGTAGCGGTGGGCAGGGAGTACAATGAGCAGTTCTTC.

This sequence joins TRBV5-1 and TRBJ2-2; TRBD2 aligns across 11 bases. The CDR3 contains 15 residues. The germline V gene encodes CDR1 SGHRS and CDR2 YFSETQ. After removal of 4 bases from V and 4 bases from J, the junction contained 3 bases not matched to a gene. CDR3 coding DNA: TGCGCCAGCAGCGGGACTAGCGGATCCACCGGGGAGCTGTTTTTT. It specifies CASSGTSGSTGELFF.

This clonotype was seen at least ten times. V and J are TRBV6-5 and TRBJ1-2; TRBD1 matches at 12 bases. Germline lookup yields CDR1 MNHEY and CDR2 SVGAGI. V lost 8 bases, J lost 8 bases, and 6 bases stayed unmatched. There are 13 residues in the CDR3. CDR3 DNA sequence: TGTGCCAGCTGGGGACAGGGGGCGTCAGGCTACACCTTC. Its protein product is CASWGQGASGYTF.

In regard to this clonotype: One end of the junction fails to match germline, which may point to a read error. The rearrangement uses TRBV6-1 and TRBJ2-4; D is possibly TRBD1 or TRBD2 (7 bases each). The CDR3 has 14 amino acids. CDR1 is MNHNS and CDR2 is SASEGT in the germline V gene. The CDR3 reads CASSKRDSTDIQYF. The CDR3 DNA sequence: TGTGCCAGCAGTAAGCGGGACAGCACAGATATTCAGTACTTT.

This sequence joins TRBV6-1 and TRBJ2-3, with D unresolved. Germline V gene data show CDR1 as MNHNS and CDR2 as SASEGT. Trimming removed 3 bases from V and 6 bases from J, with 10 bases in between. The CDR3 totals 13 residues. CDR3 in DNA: TGTGCCAGCAGTGACTTCGGGTGGGATACGCAGTATTTT. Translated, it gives CASSDFGWDTQYF.

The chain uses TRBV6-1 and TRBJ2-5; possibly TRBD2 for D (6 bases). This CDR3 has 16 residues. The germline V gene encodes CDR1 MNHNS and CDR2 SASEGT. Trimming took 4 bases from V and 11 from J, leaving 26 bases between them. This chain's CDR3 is CASSGAWGRTYNEQYF. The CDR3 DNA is TGTGCCAGCAGTGGTGCTTGGGGGAGGACCTACAATGAGCAGTACTTC.

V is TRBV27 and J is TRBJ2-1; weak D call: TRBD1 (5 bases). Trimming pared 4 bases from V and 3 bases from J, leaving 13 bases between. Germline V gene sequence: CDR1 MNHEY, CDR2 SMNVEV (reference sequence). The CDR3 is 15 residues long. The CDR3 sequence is CASSSIDRFYNEQFF. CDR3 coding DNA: TGTGCCAGCAGTTCTATCGACAGATTCTACAATGAGCAGTTCTTC.

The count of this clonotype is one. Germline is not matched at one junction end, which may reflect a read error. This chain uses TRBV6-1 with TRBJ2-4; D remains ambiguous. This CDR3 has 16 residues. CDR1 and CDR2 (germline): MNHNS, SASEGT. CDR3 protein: CASSEAVLWPKNMQYF. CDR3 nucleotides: TGTGCCAGCAGTGAGGCCGTGCTTTGGCCCAAAAACATGCAGTACTTT.

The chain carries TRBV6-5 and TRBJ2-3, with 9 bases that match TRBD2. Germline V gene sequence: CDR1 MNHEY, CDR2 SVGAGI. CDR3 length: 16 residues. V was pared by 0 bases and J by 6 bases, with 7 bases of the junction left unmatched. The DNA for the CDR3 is TGTGCCAGCAGTTACTCGACTAGCGGTTGGGGGGATACGCAGTATTTT. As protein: CASSYSTSGWGDTQYF.

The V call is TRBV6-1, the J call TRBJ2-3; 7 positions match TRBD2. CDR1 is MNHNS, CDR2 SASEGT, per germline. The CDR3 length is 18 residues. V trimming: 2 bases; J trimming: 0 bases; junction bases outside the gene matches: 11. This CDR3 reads CASSEKLTGGSSTDTQYF. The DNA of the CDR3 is TGTGCCAGCAGTGAAAAACTGACCGGCGGGAGTAGCACAGATACGCAGTATTTT.

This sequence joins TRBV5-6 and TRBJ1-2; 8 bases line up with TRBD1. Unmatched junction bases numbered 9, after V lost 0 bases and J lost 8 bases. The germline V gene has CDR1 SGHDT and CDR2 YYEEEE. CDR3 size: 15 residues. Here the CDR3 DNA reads TGTGCCAGCAGCTTGGAGGACAGGGATTGGAACGGCTACACCTTC. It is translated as CASSLEDRDWNGYTF.

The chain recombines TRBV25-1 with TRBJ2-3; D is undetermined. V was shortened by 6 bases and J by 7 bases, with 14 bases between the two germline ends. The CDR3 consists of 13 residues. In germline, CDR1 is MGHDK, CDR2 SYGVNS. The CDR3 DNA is TGTGCCAGCAGCAAAAGCCCACAGAATACGCAGTATTTT. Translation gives CASSKSPQNTQYF.

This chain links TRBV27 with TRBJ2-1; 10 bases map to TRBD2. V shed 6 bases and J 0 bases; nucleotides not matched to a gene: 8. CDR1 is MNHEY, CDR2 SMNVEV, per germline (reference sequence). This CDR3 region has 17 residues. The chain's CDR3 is CASSAGLAISSYNEQFF. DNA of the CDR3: TGTGCCAGCAGCGCGGGACTAGCGATTAGCTCCTACAATGAGCAGTTCTTC.

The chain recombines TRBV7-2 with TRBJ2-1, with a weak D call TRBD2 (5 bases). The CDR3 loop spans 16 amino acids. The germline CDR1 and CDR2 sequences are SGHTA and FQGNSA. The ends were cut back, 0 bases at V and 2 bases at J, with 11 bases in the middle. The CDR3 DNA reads TGTGCCAGCAGCTTAGCGGGTGAGGGCACCTACAATGAGCAGTTCTTC. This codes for CASSLAGEGTYNEQFF.

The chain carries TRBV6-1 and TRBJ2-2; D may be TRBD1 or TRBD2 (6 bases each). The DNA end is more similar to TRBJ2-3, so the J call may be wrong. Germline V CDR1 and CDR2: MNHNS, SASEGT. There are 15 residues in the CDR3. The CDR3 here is CASSDWPGEAGEQYF. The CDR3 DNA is TGTGCCAGCAGTGACTGGCCAGGGGAGGCCGGGGAGCAGTATTTT.

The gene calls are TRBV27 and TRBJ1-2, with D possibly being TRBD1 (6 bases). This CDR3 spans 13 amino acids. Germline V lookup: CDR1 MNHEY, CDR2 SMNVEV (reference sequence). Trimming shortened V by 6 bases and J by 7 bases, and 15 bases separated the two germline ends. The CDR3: CASSGTGYRGYTF. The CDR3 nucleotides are TGTGCCAGCAGCGGAACAGGGTACCGTGGCTACACCTTC.

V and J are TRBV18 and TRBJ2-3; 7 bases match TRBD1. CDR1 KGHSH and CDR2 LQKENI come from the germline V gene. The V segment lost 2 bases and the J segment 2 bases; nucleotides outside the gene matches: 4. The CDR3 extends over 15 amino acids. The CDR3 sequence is CASSPTGEPTDTQYF. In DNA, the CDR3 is TGTGCCAGCTCACCAACAGGGGAACCCACAGATACGCAGTATTTT.

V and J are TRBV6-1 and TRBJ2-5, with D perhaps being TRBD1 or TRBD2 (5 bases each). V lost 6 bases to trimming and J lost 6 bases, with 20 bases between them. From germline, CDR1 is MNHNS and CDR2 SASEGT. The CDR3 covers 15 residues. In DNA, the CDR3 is TGTGCCAGCAGCAGCGACAGCGGTGACCAGAAGACCCAGTACTTC. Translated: CASSSDSGDQKTQYF.

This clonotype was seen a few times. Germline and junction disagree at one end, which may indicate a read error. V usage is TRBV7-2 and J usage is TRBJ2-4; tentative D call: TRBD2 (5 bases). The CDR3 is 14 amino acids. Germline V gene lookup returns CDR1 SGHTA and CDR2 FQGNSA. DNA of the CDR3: TGTGCCAGCAGCCCCTATTCTAGCACAGATATTCAGTATTTC. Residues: CASSPYSSTDIQYF.

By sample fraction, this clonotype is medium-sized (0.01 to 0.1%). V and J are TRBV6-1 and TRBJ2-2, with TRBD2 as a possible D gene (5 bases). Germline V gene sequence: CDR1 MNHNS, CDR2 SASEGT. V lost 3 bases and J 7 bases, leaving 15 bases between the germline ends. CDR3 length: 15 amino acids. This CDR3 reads CASSEPSYSSGELFF. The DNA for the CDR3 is TGTGCCAGCAGTGAGCCTAGCTATTCCAGCGGGGAGCTGTTTTTT.